This T cell receptor (beta chain) originates from a study of blood T cell repertoires in COVID-19 (dated by TCRdb to about 2020). Study-level background: Collaborator samples came from the United States, Italy and Spain and covered acute and convalescent phases of COVID-19. Samples came from the ongoing ImmuneRACE study (first 160 participants) plus 1,254 subjects from 6 global collaborators. Subjects who had been exposed to COVID-19, were actively infected with it, or had recovered from it provided the deeply sampled blood TCRbeta repertoires that made up the dataset. The repertoires were released in a freely available public database intended as a resource for research on the immune response to SARS-CoV-2. Where available, HLA class I and class II types were taken from metadata supplied by the sample provider and were not determined by assay-based typing. Nearly every sample came with metadata listing a de-identified subject ID, COVID-19 status, age in years and sex. The material from the prospective study consisted of cDNA or gDNA derived from T cells, B-cell-depleted T cells, or PBMCs. Broad study findings and their caveats: Clinical and demographic metadata were provided uncurated, with the amount varying by source and participant.

The immunoSEQ Assay, a bias-controlled multiplex PCR, was used to amplify TCRbeta CDR3 regions from genomic DNA. On the study's bioinformatics: Within the assay, amplification of reference gene primers was used to estimate how many nucleated cells each sample contained. To quantify the absolute abundance of each unique TCRbeta CDR3 rearrangement, sequence reads were collapsed and filtered. For each sample, productive Simpson clonality was calculated by taking the square root of Simpson's diversity index across productive rearrangements. This immuneACCESS table, as held by TCRdb, lists in-frame sequences with V and J called but not all clones. Of the missing ones, under half trace to an unresolved V gene in checked studies; the others have no known cause. The V and J calls and clone size are taken from that table; D and trimming were inferred from the DNA. This sample comprises 200,000 to 250,000 clones, roughly 80% of them detected only once. The top ten hold roughly 4.8% of the sample.

This clone has only one observation. It lacks a known antigen. Base qualities are not at hand, and no much larger clone is one base apart. V was cut back by 5 bases and J by 8 bases, leaving a gap of 8 bases between them. The CDR1 and CDR2 encoded by the germline V gene are MNHEY and SVGAGI. Measured from the cysteine to the phenylalanine, the CDR3 is 11 residues long. Kept here is only the CDR3 DNA, which spans 33 bases and is read in frame from base 1. Participants in the prospective study were aged roughly 18 to 100 years, lived in about two dozen United States geographic areas, and enrolled through a virtual design. To assign participants to cohorts, the prospective study relied on clinical history that participants themselves reported in a screening survey and a study questionnaire. Exposed participants were defined as having been in contact with someone with a PCR-confirmed or clinician-diagnosed COVID-19 case within 2 weeks of study entry. Mobile phlebotomists in the prospective study collected whole blood, serum and a nasopharyngeal or oropharyngeal swab from every participant. Additional blood draws and questionnaires over an approximately 2-month period could optionally be provided by prospective study participants. Before DNA extraction, blood samples from the prospective study were shipped at room temperature or frozen.

The origin of this receptor is a woman between 50 and 59 years old who had been exposed to COVID-19. Material for sequencing was PBMCs or T cells enriched from blood (not recorded which). The chain is assembled from TRBV6-5 and TRBJ2-3; the D gene assignment is ambiguous. The DNA reads as follows: TGTGCCAGCAGTAGACCAGGTACGCAGTATTTT. Its protein product is CASSRPGTQYF.